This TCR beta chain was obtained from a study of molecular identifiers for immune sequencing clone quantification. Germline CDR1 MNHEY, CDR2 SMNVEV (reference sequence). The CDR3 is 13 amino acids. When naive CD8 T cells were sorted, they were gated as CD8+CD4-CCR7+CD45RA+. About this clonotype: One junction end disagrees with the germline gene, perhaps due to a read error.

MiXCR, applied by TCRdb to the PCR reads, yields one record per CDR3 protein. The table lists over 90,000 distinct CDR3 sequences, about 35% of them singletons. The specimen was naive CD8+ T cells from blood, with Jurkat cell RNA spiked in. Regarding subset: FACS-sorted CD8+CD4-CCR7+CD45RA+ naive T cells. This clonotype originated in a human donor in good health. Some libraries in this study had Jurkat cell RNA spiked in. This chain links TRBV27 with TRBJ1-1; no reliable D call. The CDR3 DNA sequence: TGTGCCAGCAGTTTAATAGTTAACACTGACGCTTTCTTT. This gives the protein CASSLIVNTDAFF.